This T cell receptor (beta chain) originates from a study of early T cells in non-severe SARS-CoV-2 infection. On the study more broadly: Alpha and beta chains were unpaired, from unsorted whole-blood bulk RNA. General observations from the study: Private and CD4 specificities were missed by VDJdb matching, which favored anti-spike CD8 responses.

This clonotype has a count of ten or more. Its target is not known. The CDR3 is 15 amino acids. Germline V lookup: CDR1 MGHRA, CDR2 YSYEKL. Trimming took off 0 bases at V and 1 base at J, with 7 bases between the two ends. The TCR library protocol attached unique molecular identifiers to the individual cDNA molecules. TCRdb recomputed calls from the 5' RACE reads with MiXCR, one row per CDR3 protein. The sample lists 62,000 or so distinct CDR3 sequences, roughly a tenth occurring once. Sequenced: whole blood. The chain is built from TRBV4-1 and TRBJ1-3; no clear D. The sequence was obtained from an adult who was a healthcare worker with PCR-confirmed SARS-CoV-2 infection or an uninfected control (not recorded which). In DNA form, the CDR3 reads TGCGCCAGCAGCCAAGATTGGGATTCTGGAAACACCATATATTTT. Its protein product is CASSQDWDSGNTIYF.